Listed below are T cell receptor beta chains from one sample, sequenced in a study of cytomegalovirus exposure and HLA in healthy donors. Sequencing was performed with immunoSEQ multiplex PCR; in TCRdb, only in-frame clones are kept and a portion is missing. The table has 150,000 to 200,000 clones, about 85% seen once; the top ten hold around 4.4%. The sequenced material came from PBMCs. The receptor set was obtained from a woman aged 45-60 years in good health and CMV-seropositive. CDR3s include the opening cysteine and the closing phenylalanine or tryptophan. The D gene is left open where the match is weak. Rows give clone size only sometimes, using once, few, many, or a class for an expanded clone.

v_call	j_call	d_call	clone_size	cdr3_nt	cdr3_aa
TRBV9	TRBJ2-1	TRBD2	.	TGTGCCAGCAGCGTAGTGGTACTAGCGGGGGCCCATGAGCAGTTCTTC	CASSVVVLAGAHEQFF
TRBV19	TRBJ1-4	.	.	TGTGCCAGTAGTATGGGGGGGACGTCTAATGAAAAACTGTTTTTT	CASSMGGTSNEKLFF
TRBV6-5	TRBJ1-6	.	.	TGTGCCAGCAGCCGACAGGTGAACTGGGGATCACCCCTCCACTTT	CASSRQVNWGSPLHF
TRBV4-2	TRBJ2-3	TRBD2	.	TGTGCCGGCAGCCAAGATGGACTAGCGGGGGCAGATACGCAGTATTTT	CAGSQDGLAGADTQYF
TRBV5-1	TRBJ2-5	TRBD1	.	TGCGCCAGCGGGGACAGGGGGTTACGGGAGACCCAGTACTTC	CASGDRGLRETQYF
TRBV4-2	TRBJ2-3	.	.	TGTGCCAGCAGCCAAGATGCCCCTCCTAATACGCAGTATTTT	CASSQDAPPNTQYF
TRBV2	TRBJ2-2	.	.	TGTGCCAGCAGGGAGGCCCCGGCCGGGGAGCTGTTTTTT	CASREAPAGELFF
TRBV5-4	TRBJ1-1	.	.	TGTGCCAGCGGCACGTTAGGAGGGACTAACACTGAAGCTTTCTTT	CASGTLGGTNTEAFF
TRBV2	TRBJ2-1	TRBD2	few	TGTGCCAGCAGAAGCGGACTAGCGGGTTTCTACAATGAGCAGTTCTTC	CASRSGLAGFYNEQFF
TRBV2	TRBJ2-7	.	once	TGTGCCAGCAGTGAAGCGCTGGGGGCAGGGCCTTCGGAGACCTACGAGCAGTACTTC	CASSEALGAGPSETYEQYF
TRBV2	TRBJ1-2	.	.	TGTGCCAGCAGCGGACAGACCCCTAACTATGGCTACACCTTC	CASSGQTPNYGYTF
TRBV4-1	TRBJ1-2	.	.	TGCGCCAGCAGGAAGACGGGGGGGAATGGCTACACCTTC	CASRKTGGNGYTF
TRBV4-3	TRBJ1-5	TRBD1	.	TGCGCCAGCAGCCAAGAGACAGGGGAAGGCTATAGCAATCAGCCCCAGCATTTT	CASSQETGEGYSNQPQHF
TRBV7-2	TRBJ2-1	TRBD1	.	TGTGCCAGCAGCCTTCGACAGGGTGAGCAGTTCTTC	CASSLRQGEQFF
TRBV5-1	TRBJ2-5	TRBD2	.	TGCGCCAGCGGCTTTTCGGGAGGACAAGAGACCCAGTACTTC	CASGFSGGQETQYF
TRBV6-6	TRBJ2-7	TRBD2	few	TGTGCCAGCAGTTACTCGGCGGGGGGGCCACACGAGCAGTACTTC	CASSYSAGGPHEQYF
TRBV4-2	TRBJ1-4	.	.	TGTGCCAGCAGCCAGAGGGGGACGGGCTTTGCAACTAATGAAAAACTGTTTTTT	CASSQRGTGFATNEKLFF
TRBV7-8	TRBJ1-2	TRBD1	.	TGTGCCAGCAGCTTAGTTGGCAGGGGGCGAGTCTATGGCTACACCTTC	CASSLVGRGRVYGYTF
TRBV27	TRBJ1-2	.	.	TGTGCCAGCAGTTTATTAGGGGACACCTCTAACTATGGCTACACCTTC	CASSLLGDTSNYGYTF
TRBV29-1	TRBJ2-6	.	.	TGCAGCGTTGAAGTTTGGTGGAGGGAACATCATAGCTCTGGGGCCAACGTCCTGACTTTC	CSVEVWWREHHSSGANVLTF
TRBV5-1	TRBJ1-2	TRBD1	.	TGCGCCAGCAGCTTGGGACAGGGGAACTATGGCTACACCTTC	CASSLGQGNYGYTF
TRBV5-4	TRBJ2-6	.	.	TGTGCCAGCAGCACCGGACAGCCCTTTCCCTCTGGGGCCAACGTCCTGACTTTC	CASSTGQPFPSGANVLTF
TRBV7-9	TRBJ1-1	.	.	TGTGCCAGCAGCCCGGGACAATTCTCCACTGAAGCTTTCTTT	CASSPGQFSTEAFF
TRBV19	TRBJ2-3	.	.	TGTGCCAGTAATGGGAGGGGGACTCCACTAAACACAGATACGCAGTATTTT	CASNGRGTPLNTDTQYF
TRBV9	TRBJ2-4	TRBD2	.	TGTGCCAGCAGCGTCGGGGGGGCCAAAAACATTCAGTACTTC	CASSVGGAKNIQYF
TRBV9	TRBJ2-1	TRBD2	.	TGTGCCAGCAGCGTAGGGGTCGGGACTAGCGGTTACAATGAGCAGTTCTTC	CASSVGVGTSGYNEQFF
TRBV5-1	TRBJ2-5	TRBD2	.	TGCGCCAGCTGCGCGACGGGGGGTGGAGAGACCCAGTACTTC	CASCATGGGETQYF
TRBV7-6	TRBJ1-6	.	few	TGTGCCAGCAGGTATTGGACAGCGCTTAATTCACCCCTCCACTTT	CASRYWTALNSPLHF
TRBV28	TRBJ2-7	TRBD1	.	TGTGCCAGCAGTTTTGGGGGGACAGGGGGGGAGCAGTACTTC	CASSFGGTGGEQYF
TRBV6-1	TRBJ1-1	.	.	TGTGCCAGCAGTTCGTTGGGCCGGGAAGCTTTCTTT	CASSSLGREAFF
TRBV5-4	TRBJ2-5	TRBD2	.	TGTGCCAGCAGCTTACCGGGACTAGCGGGACGGGGGGAGACCCAGTACTTC	CASSLPGLAGRGETQYF
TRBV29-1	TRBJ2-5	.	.	TGCAGCGTTGACGGTCGAACAGGGGAGACCCAGTACTTC	CSVDGRTGETQYF
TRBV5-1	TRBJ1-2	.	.	TGCGCCAGCAGCTTTGACACCTCTCGATTTAACTATGGCTACACCTTC	CASSFDTSRFNYGYTF
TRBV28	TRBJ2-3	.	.	TGTGCCAGCAATTTCGGGGGAGTTGGAGATACGCAGTATTTT	CASNFGGVGDTQYF
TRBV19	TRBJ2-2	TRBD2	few	TGTGCCAGTAGTCGGGCAGCGGGGGGGACGGGGGCCGGGGAGCTGTTTTTT	CASSRAAGGTGAGELFF
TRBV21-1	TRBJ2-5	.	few	TGTGCCAGCAGCAGACTAGGGGAAAACTTC	CASSRLGENF
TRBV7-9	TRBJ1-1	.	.	TGTTCCAGCAGCTTAGATCAGTCAGGCACTGAAGCTTTCTTT	CSSSLDQSGTEAFF
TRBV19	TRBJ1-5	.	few	TGTGCCAGTAGTATTGGGCAGGCAAATCAGCCCCAGCATTTT	CASSIGQANQPQHF
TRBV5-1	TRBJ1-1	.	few	TGCGCCAGCAGCTTTAACAGAGCGAACACTGAAGCTTTCTTT	CASSFNRANTEAFF
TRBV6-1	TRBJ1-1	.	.	TGTGCCAGCAGTGAATGGAGGGCGTGGGGCACTGAAGCTTTCTTT	CASSEWRAWGTEAFF
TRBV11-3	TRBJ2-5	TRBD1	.	TGTGCCAGCAGCAAAAGCCTACAGGGGGAGGAAGAGACCCAGTACTTC	CASSKSLQGEEETQYF
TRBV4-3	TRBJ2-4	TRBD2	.	TGCGCCAGCAGCCGAGGGTCTAGCGGGGGCCACAAAAACATTCAGTACTTC	CASSRGSSGGHKNIQYF
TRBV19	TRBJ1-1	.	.	TGTGCCAGCTCACAGGGAAGGCACACTGAAGCTTTCTTT	CASSQGRHTEAFF
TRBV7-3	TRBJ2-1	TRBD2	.	TGTGCCAGCAGCCCAGCGGGGGGGACCAACTATGAGCAGTTCTTC	CASSPAGGTNYEQFF
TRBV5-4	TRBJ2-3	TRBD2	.	TGTGCCAGCAGCTTGGCCGGCGGGAGAGTAACAGATACGCAGTATTTT	CASSLAGGRVTDTQYF